This T cell receptor beta chain was recorded in a study of T cells expressing NK-cell markers. This CDR3 comprises 14 residues. Germline lookup yields CDR1 LGHDT and CDR2 YNNKEL (reference sequence). TCRdb reprocessed the 5' RACE reads and stores each CDR3 protein as one record, lacking DNA. The sample totals more than 400,000 distinct CDR3 sequences. The source is a woman aged 18 to 75 in good health. This chain joins TRBV3-1 and TRBJ2-7; TCRdb gives TRBD2 as the D gene, but with no DNA this cannot be confirmed. Sequencing was done on a sample of blood T cells: a sorted CD56 or NKG2C T cell subset, CD4+ or CD8+ T cells, or bulk PBMC T cells (not recorded which). CDR3 region: CATSRGRADYEQYF.